One sample yielded the 8 T cell receptor beta chains listed below, sequenced in a study of sequential checkpoint blockade in melanoma. TCRdb keeps only in-frame clones here, not all; method: immunoSEQ multiplex PCR. The table includes some 13,000 clones, roughly 23% detected once. Documented treatment: randomized to nivolumab then ipilimumab (arm A) or the reverse (arm B). The sample in question was tumor tissue (inferred from file names), obtained from a patient given nivolumab and ipilimumab in sequence. The receptors stem from a human donor with melanoma.

This clone turned up a few times. The V gene is TRBV28, the J gene TRBJ1-2; no clear D. Germline V lookup: CDR1 MDHEN, CDR2 SYDVKM. The CDR3 length is 13 residues. V was trimmed by 1 base and J by 9 bases, leaving 12 bases between them. CDR3: CASSLFQLKRYTF. The CDR3, as DNA: TGTGCCAGCAGTTTATTCCAACTTAAACGCTACACCTTC.

The gene calls are TRBV19 and TRBJ1-5, with 7 bases aligning to TRBD1. The CDR3 contains 15 residues. After removal of 5 bases from V and 7 bases from J, the junction contained 11 bases not matched to a gene. CDR1 and CDR2 (germline): LNHDA, SQIVND (reference sequence). DNA for the CDR3: TGTGCCAGTAGTCTACCGGACAGGTACATCCAGCCCCAGCATTTT. Encoded protein: CASSLPDRYIQPQHF.

V usage is TRBV19 and J usage is TRBJ1-4, with D uncertain. V lost 5 bases, J lost 0 bases, and 10 bases lay in between. This CDR3 is built from 15 residues. From germline, CDR1 is LNHDA and CDR2 SQIVND (reference sequence). The CDR3 here is CASSLVFATNEKLFF. The CDR3 DNA reads as TGTGCCAGTAGTCTCGTATTTGCAACTAATGAAAAACTGTTTTTT.

In its sample, this clone was seen a few times. CDR3 sequence: CASSLNLGANEKLFF. The CDR3 nucleotides read TGTGCCAGCAGCCTCAATCTGGGTGCTAATGAAAAACTGTTTTTT. The chain employs TRBV11-3 and TRBJ1-4; D gene ambiguous. With 5 bases removed from V and 3 bases from J, the gap between germline ends came to 13 bases. The CDR3 sequence is 15 residues long. Germline V CDR1 and CDR2: SGHNT, YENEEA.

This chain joins TRBV18 and TRBJ2-7, with D possibly being TRBD2 (5 bases). From germline, CDR1 is KGHSH and CDR2 LQKENI. The CDR3 has 14 residues. Trimming shortened V by 0 bases and J by 2 bases, and 8 bases separated the two germline ends. DNA for the CDR3: TGTGCCAGCTCACCACCGGGAGTTCCCTACGAGCAGTACTTC. It codes for CASSPPGVPYEQYF.

The sample holds a few counts of this clone. V gene TRBV6-8 combines with J gene TRBJ1-1, with D unclear. V lost 1 base, J lost 6 bases, and 12 bases lay in between. The CDR3 has 14 amino acids. The germline gives CDR1 MNHGY, CDR2 SAAAGT. This chain's CDR3 is CASSYLGLEAEAFF. The CDR3 DNA sequence: TGTGCCAGCAGTTACTTAGGTTTAGAGGCTGAAGCTTTCTTT.

The chain links TRBV15 to TRBJ2-1, with TRBD2 matching over 8 bases. CDR1 is LNHNV and CDR2 is YYDKDF in the germline V gene (reference sequence). This CDR3 is built from 17 residues. Trimming removed 0 bases from V and 9 bases from J; junction bases left unmatched: 13. CDR3 protein: CATSRDWDPGLAGEQFF. The DNA for the CDR3 is TGTGCCACCAGCAGAGATTGGGATCCCGGACTAGCCGGTGAGCAGTTCTTC. The complete variable domain, with remaining parts taken from reference TRBV15 and TRBJ2-1, reads DAMVIQNPRYQVTQFGKPVTLSCSQTLNHNVMYWYQQKSSQAPKLLFHYYDKDFNNEADTPDNFQSRRPNTSFCFLDIRSPGLGDTAMYLCATSRDWDPGLAGEQFFGPGTRLTVL.

This clone occurred a few times. Here the CDR3 DNA reads TGTGCCAGCAGCCCCTGGGCGGGACAGGGGAACAATGAGCAGTTCTTC. Protein sequence: CASSPWAGQGNNEQFF. The J gene is TRBJ2-1, the V gene TRBV14, with 10 bases matching TRBD1. The CDR3 is made up of 16 amino acids. Germline V lookup: CDR1 SGHDN, CDR2 FVKESK. J lost 5 bases, V lost 4 bases, and 8 bases had no gene match. The full variable domain, in which reference TRBV14 and TRBJ2-1 provide the parts outside the CDR3, is EAGVTQFPSHSVIEKGQTVTLRCDPISGHDNLYWYRRVMGKEIKFLLHFVKESKQDESGMPNNRFLAERTGGTYSTLKVQPAELEDSGVYFCASSPWAGQGNNEQFFGPGTRLTVL.